The T cell receptor beta chain described here comes from a study of tumor and adjacent non-tumor tissue in lung cancer. Three rounds of nested PCR, following a modified ARM-PCR protocol, produced the TCRbeta library. One entry per CDR3 protein, called by TCRdb with MiXCR from the multiplex PCR reads. The data show over 100,000 distinct CDR3 sequences, with approximately 71% seen just once and 37% held by the top ten. The CDR3 has 14 amino acids. The ends were cut back, 5 bases at V and 1 base at J, with 13 bases in the middle. Germline values: CDR1 SQVTM, CDR2 ANQGSEA. By sample fraction, this clonotype is medium-sized. This sample's RNA came from whole unsorted tissue.

The origin of this receptor is an older woman with non-small cell lung cancer. The chain recombines TRBV29-1 with TRBJ2-3; maybe TRBD2 (5 bases). The source material was lung tumor tissue. The CDR3 DNA reads TGCAGCGTTACCAGCGGAGGCGGCACAGATACGCAGTATTTT. Amino acid sequence: CSVTSGGGTDTQYF.